The TCR beta chain under discussion was sequenced for a study of T cell clusters in autoimmune cytopenias. The CDR3 has 16 residues. Germline V gives CDR1 KGHSH, CDR2 LQKENI. TRB amplification used around 270 ng of peripheral blood genomic DNA. TRB rearrangements were amplified by touch-down multiplex PCR with mixed TRB-A/B primers. TCRdb re-called the multiplex PCR reads, yielding one record per CDR3 amino acid sequence without DNA. Seen in this sample are around 2,200 distinct CDR3 sequences; the ten most common clones hold about a sixth. The same sample was also studied in work on T cell repertoires in aging, cancer and after chemotherapy.

The sequenced sample consisted of peripheral blood. The sequence was collected from a human donor in good health. The chain combines TRBV18 with TRBJ2-2; the D call of TRBD1 rests on TCRdb alone, since no DNA is present to check it. CDR3 protein: CASSPGQGANTGELFF.